The next 5 T cell receptor beta chains were all read from a single sample in a study of shared clonotypes between healthy human individuals. Positive CCR7 selection of CD45RO-negative cells yielded the naive CD8 cells, and terminally differentiated effector memory CD45RA+ cells were excluded. Repertoires were generated with immunoSEQ multiplex PCR, while TCRdb's copy carries only in-frame clones and drops some. The sample lists roughly 1,800,000 clones, around 96% occurring once. Sample: naive CD8+ T cells sorted from blood. Source of these receptors: a man between 18 and 29 years old in good health.

The gene calls are TRBV7-8 and TRBJ1-1; D ambiguous. From germline, CDR1 is SGHVS and CDR2 FQNEAQ. Between the trimmed V and J ends, which lost 0 bases and 1 base, there was a span of 18 bases. The CDR3 has 18 residues. CDR3 in amino acids: CASSLAVTNPGPNTEAFF. The DNA of the CDR3 is TGTGCCAGCAGCTTAGCGGTAACCAACCCCGGGCCGAACACTGAAGCTTTCTTT.

The rearrangement uses TRBV9 and TRBJ2-7; D is possibly TRBD1 (5 bases). V gave up 0 bases and J gave up 5 bases, with 9 bases separating them. The CDR3 covers 13 residues. Per the germline V gene, CDR1 is SGDLS and CDR2 is YYNGEE. The CDR3 reads CASSVAQADEQYF. The CDR3, as DNA: TGTGCCAGCAGCGTAGCACAGGCGGACGAGCAGTACTTC.

The gene calls are TRBV18 and TRBJ2-7; D is possibly TRBD2 (6 bases). The CDR3 contains 16 residues. CDR1 KGHSH and CDR2 LQKENI come from the germline V gene. V lost 3 bases and J lost 5, with 20 bases in between. The CDR3 DNA follows: TGTGCCAGCTCACCCTCAGGTAGGCGGGGTCAGGACGAGCAGTACTTC. Protein sequence: CASSPSGRRGQDEQYF.

The CDR3 sequence: CASARGYNSPLHF. The CDR3 DNA reads as TGTGCCAGTGCGCGGGGGTATAATTCACCCCTCCACTTT. The chain carries TRBV27 and TRBJ1-6; D possibly corresponds to TRBD1 (5 bases). The ends were cut back, 9 bases at V and 4 bases at J, with 10 bases in the middle. Germline CDR1 and CDR2: MNHEY and SMNVEV (reference sequence). The CDR3 length is 13 residues.

This clone was recorded once. The genes are TRBV11-2 and TRBJ1-4, with 10 nucleotides matching TRBD1. Unmatched junction bases numbered 13, after V lost 3 bases and J lost 3 bases. Germline lookup yields CDR1 SGHAT and CDR2 FQNNGV. The CDR3 covers 19 residues. In nucleotides, the CDR3 is TGTGCCAGCAGCTTGGCTCCGGGACAGGGGAGAAGGGCTAATGAAAAACTGTTTTTT. Protein product: CASSLAPGQGRRANEKLFF.